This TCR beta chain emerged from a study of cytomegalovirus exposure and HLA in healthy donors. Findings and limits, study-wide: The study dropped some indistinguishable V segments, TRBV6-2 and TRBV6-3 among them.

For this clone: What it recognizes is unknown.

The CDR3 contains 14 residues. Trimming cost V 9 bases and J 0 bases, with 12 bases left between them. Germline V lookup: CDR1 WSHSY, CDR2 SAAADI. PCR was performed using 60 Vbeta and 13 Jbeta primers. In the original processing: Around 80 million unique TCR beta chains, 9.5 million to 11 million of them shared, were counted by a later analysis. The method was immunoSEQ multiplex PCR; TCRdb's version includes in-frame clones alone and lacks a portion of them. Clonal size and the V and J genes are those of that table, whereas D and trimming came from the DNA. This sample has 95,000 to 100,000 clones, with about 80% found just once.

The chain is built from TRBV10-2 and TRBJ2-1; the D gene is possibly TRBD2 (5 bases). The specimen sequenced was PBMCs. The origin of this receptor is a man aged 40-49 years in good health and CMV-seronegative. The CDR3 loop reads CARADRSSYNEQFF. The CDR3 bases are TGCGCCAGAGCGGACCGAAGCTCCTACAATGAGCAGTTCTTC.